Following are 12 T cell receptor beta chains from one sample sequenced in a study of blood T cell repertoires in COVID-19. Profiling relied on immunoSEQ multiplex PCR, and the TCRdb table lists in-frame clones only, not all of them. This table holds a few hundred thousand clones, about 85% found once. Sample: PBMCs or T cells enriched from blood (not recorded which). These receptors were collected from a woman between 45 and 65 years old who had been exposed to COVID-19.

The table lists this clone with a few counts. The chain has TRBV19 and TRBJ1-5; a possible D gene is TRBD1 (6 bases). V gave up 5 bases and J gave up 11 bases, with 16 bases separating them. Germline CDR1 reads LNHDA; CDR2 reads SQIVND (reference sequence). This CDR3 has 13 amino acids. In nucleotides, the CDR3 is TGTGCCAGTAGTGTCAACAGGGAAGCGTCCCAGCATTTT. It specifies CASSVNREASQHF.

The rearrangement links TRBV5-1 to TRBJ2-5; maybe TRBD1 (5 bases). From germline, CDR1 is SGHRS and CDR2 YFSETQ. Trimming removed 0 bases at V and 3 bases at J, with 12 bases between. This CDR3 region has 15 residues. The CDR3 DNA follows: TGCGCCAGCAGCTTGGGATTAGGGGCTAAAGAGACCCAGTACTTC. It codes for CASSLGLGAKETQYF. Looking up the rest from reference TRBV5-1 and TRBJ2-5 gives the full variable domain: KAGVTQTPRYLIKTRGQQVTLSCSPISGHRSVSWYQQTPGQGLQFLFEYFSETQRNKGNFPGRFSGRQFSNSRSEMNVSTLELGDSALYLCASSLGLGAKETQYFGPGTRLLVL.

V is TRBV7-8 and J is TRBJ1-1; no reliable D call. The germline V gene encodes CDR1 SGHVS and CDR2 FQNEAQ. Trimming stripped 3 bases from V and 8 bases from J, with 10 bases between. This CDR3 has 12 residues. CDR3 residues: CASSLAGLEAFF. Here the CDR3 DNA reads TGTGCCAGCAGCTTGGCGGGCCTAGAAGCTTTCTTT.

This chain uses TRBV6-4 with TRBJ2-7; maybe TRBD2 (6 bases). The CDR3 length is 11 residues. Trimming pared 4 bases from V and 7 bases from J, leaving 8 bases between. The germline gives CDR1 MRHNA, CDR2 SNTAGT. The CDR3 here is CASSGGEEQYF. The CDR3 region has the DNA TGTGCCAGCAGTGGGGGGGAGGAGCAGTACTTC.

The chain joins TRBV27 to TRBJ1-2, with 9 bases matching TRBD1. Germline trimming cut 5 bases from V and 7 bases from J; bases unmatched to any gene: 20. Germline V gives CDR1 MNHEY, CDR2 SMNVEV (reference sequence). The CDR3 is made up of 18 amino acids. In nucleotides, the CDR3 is TGTGCCAGCAGTAGAAAAAGGACAGGGGACCTAAGGCTGAGTGGCTACACCTTC. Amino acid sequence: CASSRKRTGDLRLSGYTF.

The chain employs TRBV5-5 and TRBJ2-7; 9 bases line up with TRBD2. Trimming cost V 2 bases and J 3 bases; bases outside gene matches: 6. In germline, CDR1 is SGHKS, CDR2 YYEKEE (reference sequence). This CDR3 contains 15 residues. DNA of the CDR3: TGTGCCAGCAGCTTAAGCGGGGGGATCCTCTACGAGCAGTACTTC. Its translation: CASSLSGGILYEQYF.

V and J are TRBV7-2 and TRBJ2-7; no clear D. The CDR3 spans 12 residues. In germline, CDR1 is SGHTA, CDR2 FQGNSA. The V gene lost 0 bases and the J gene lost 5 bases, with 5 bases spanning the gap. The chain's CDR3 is CASSLAAHEQYF. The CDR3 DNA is TGTGCCAGCAGCTTAGCGGCCCACGAGCAGTACTTC.

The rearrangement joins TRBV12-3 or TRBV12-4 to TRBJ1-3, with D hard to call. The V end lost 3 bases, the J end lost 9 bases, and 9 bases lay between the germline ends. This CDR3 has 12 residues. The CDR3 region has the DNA TGTGCCAGCAGTTTTAGCGGATCCACCATATATTTT. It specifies CASSFSGSTIYF.

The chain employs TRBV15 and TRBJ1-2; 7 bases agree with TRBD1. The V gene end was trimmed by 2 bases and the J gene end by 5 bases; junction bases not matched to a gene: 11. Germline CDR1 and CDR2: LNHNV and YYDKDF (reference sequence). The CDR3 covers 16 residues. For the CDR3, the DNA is TGTGCCACCAGCAGACCCTCGGGACAGCGTCTGTATGGCTACACCTTC. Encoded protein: CATSRPSGQRLYGYTF.

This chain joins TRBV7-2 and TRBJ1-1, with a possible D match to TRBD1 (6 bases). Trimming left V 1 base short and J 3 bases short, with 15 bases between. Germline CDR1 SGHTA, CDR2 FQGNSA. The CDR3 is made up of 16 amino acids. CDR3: CASSLGPRGGYTEAFF. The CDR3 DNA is TGTGCCAGCAGCTTAGGCCCCAGGGGAGGGTACACTGAAGCTTTCTTT. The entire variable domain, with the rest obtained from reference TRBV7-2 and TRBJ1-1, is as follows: GAGVSQSPSNKVTEKGKDVELRCDPISGHTALYWYRQSLGQGLEFLIYFQGNSAPDKSGLPSDRFSAERTGGSVSTLTIQRTQQEDSAVYLCASSLGPRGGYTEAFFGQGTRLTVV.

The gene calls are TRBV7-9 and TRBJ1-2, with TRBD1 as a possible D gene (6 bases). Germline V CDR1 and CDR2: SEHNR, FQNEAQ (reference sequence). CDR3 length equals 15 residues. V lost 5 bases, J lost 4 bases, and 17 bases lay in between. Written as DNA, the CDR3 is TGTGCCAGCAGCGACTCAGGGGATCAAGGCTATGGCTACACCTTC. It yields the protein CASSDSGDQGYGYTF.

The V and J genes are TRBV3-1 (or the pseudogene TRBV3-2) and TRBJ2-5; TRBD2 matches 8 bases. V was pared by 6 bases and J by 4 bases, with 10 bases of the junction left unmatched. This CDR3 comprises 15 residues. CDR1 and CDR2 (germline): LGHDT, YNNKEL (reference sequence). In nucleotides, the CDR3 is TGTGCCAGCAGTTCTCCGGGACTAGGGGGAGAGACCCAGTACTTC. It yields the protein CASSSPGLGGETQYF.